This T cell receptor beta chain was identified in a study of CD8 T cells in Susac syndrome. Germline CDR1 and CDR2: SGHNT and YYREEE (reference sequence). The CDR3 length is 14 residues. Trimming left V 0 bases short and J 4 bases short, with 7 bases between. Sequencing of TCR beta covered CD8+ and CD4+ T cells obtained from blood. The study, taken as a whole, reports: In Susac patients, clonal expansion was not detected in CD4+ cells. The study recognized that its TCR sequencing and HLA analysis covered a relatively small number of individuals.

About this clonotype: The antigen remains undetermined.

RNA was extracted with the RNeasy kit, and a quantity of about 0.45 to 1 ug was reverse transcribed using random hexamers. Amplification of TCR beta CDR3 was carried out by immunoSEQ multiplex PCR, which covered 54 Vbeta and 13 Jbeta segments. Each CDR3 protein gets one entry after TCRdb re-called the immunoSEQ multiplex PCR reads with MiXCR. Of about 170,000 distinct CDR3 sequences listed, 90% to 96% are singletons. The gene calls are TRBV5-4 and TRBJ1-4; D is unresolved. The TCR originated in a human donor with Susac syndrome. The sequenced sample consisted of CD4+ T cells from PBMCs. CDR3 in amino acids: CASSLGGDNEKLFF. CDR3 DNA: TGTGCCAGCAGCTTGGGTGGCGATAATGAAAAACTGTTTTTT.